This T cell receptor (beta chain) was obtained from a study of human T cells and chemical hapten exposure. Study in general: DPC at 2% was the sensitizing agent, placed on around 2 cm by around 2 cm of upper inner arm skin.

In this sample, this clonotype turned up a few times. As to time point: patch test 3, about 24 weeks after DPC sensitization. As to treatment: therapeutic diphenylcyclopropenone sensitization with weekly scalp DPC. The donor pool consisted of alopecia patients aged 18 to 70 years, considered suitable for DPC. Unique molecular identifiers were attached to individual cDNA molecules during library preparation. TCRdb used MiXCR to reprocess the RACE reads, holding one entry per CDR3 protein. This sample has roughly 90,000 distinct CDR3 sequences, with roughly a tenth found just once. This CDR3 spans 12 amino acids. V was shortened by 5 bases and J by 0 bases, with 5 bases between the two germline ends. Germline V gene data show CDR1 as MDHEN and CDR2 as SYDVKM.

This chain uses TRBV28 with TRBJ2-7, with unresolved D. This TCR was sampled from a woman in her twenties or thirties with alopecia areata. Some clones in this sample may be carry-over from other donors' samples. Material: whole blood, obtained in connection with sensitization to the hapten diphenylcyclopropenone (DPC). CDR3 loop: CASSLSSYEQYF. In nucleotides, the CDR3 is TGTGCCAGCAGTCTTAGCTCCTACGAGCAGTACTTC.